Following are 9 T cell receptor beta chains from one sample sequenced in a study of response to subunit inactivated influenza vaccine. TCRdb called the RT-PCR reads again in MiXCR, with one record for every CDR3 protein. The sample includes roughly 700,000 distinct CDR3 sequences, approximately 13% of them seen just once. The source material was PBMCs from blood, sampled 14 to 15 days before vaccination. The source is a middle-aged man who received an inactivated influenza vaccine.

For the CDR3, the DNA is TGTGCCAGCTCCCCGGAAAGTACGCAGTATTTT. Protein product: CASSPESTQYF. The J gene is TRBJ2-3, the V gene TRBV18; D uncertain. The CDR3 consists of 11 residues. V dropped 6 bases and J dropped 8 bases, with 9 bases sitting between them. The V gene's germline CDR1 is KGHSH and CDR2 LQKENI.

This clonotype was seen more than once but under ten times. The genes are TRBV25-1 and TRBJ2-7, with no clear D. The V end was cut by 6 bases, the J end by 2 bases, with 11 bases between. Germline V gene data show CDR1 as MGHDK and CDR2 as SYGVNS. The CDR3 sequence is 13 residues long. The CDR3 bases are TGTGCCAGCAGGCCCGCAGGTACCTACGAGCAGTACTTC. Its translation is CASRPAGTYEQYF.

This clonotype came up many times. This chain links TRBV9 with TRBJ2-3; the match to TRBD2 covers 10 bases. The germline CDR1 and CDR2 sequences are SGDLS and YYNGEE. V lost 1 base and J lost 5; bases outside the gene matches: 7. This CDR3 has 16 residues. CDR3 loop: CASSVSSGRARDTQYF. The CDR3, as DNA: TGTGCCAGCAGCGTATCCAGCGGGAGGGCCAGAGATACGCAGTATTTT.

V is TRBV29-1 and J is TRBJ2-7, with D hard to call. The CDR3 sequence is 12 residues long. Germline CDR1 and CDR2: SQVTM and ANQGSEA. V was trimmed by 2 bases and J by 2 bases, leaving 7 bases between them. The CDR3 is CSVELSPYEQYF. DNA of the CDR3: TGCAGCGTTGAACTATCCCCCTACGAGCAGTACTTC.

The table lists this clonotype with a few counts. The chain recombines TRBV4-3 with TRBJ2-7, with D possibly matching TRBD1 (6 bases). Germline V gene data show CDR1 as LGHNA and CDR2 as YSLEER. The length of the CDR3 is 15 residues. The V end lost 0 bases, the J end lost 5 bases, and 14 bases lay between the germline ends. CDR3 bases: TGCGCCAGCAGCCAAGAACACAGGGCGCGGCACGAGCAGTACTTC. This encodes CASSQEHRARHEQYF.

A few counts support this clonotype. This chain joins TRBV20-1 and TRBJ2-1; D is perhaps TRBD2 (6 bases). Germline lookup yields CDR1 DFQATT and CDR2 SNEGSKA (reference sequence). Trimming pared 6 bases from V and 9 bases from J, leaving 18 bases between. The CDR3 is 13 residues long. Here the CDR3 reads CSAVADPRAEQFF. Here the CDR3 DNA reads TGCAGTGCCGTAGCGGATCCACGCGCTGAGCAGTTCTTC.

This chain uses TRBV2 with TRBJ2-5; 7 bases fit TRBD2. The CDR3 contains 12 residues. The ends lost 10 bases at V and 4 bases at J; junction bases unmatched: 6. Germline V gives CDR1 SNHLY, CDR2 FYNNEI. CDR3 sequence: CAIRREGETQYF. The CDR3, as DNA: TGTGCCATAAGGAGGGAGGGAGAGACCCAGTACTTC.

There are a few counts of this clonotype. V gene TRBV20-1 combines with J gene TRBJ2-3; 8 positions match TRBD2. The CDR3 contains 17 residues. J lost 7 bases, V lost 4 bases, and 19 bases had no gene match. Germline assignment: CDR1 DFQATT and CDR2 SNEGSKA (reference sequence). The CDR3 bases are TGCAGTGCTACCCCTATAGCGGGGCCCCGGCTGAAATATACGCAGTATTTT. It specifies CSATPIAGPRLKYTQYF.

CDR3 sequence: CASSPGVSNYGYTF. As DNA, the CDR3 is TGTGCCAGCAGTCCAGGGGTTTCGAACTATGGCTACACCTTC. This rearrangement joins TRBV6-1 to TRBJ1-2, with D possibly matching TRBD1 (6 bases). From germline, CDR1 is MNHNS and CDR2 SASEGT. CDR3 size: 14 residues. V was trimmed by 5 bases and J by 2 bases, leaving 12 bases between them.